The clone carrying this TCR beta chain was recorded many times. The CDR3 has 14 residues. Per germline, CDR1 DFQATT and CDR2 SNEGSKA (reference sequence). Trimming shortened V by 3 bases and J by 4 bases, and 16 bases separated the two germline ends. This entry belongs to a study of T cells in Graves' hyperthyroidism and ophthalmopathy. TCR beta CDR3 regions were amplified from RNA. The primer set for the first-round RT-PCR of the TCR CDR3 was HTBI. TCRdb reanalysed the multiplex PCR reads using MiXCR and keeps one entry per CDR3 protein. This table has 380,000 or so distinct CDR3 sequences, approximately 15% appearing once.

The chain couples TRBV20-1 to TRBJ2-7; possible D gene TRBD1, 6 bases. The sequenced sample consisted of blood. The sequence came from a woman under 40 with Graves' hyperthyroidism. CDR3 bases: TGCAGTGCTAGGGACCAGGGGTTTTCGTACGAGCAGTACTTC. Translated: CSARDQGFSYEQYF.